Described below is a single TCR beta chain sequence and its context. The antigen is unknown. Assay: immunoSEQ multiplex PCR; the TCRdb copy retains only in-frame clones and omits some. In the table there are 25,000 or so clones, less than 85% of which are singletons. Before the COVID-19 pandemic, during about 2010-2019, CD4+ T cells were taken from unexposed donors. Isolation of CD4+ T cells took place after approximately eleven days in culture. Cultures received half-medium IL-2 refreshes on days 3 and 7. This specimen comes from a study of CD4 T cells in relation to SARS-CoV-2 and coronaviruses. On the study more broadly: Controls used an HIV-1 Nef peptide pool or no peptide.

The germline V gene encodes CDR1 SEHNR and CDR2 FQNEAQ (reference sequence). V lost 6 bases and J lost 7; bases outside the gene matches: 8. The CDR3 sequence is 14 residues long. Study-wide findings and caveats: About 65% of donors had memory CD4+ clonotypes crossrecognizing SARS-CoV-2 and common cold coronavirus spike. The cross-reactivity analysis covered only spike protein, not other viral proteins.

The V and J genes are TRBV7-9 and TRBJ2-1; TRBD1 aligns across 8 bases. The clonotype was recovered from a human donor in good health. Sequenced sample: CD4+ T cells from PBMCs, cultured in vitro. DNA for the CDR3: TGTGCCAGCAGGGGGGGACAGGAGCCTAATGAGCAGTTCTTC. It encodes CASRGGQEPNEQFF.